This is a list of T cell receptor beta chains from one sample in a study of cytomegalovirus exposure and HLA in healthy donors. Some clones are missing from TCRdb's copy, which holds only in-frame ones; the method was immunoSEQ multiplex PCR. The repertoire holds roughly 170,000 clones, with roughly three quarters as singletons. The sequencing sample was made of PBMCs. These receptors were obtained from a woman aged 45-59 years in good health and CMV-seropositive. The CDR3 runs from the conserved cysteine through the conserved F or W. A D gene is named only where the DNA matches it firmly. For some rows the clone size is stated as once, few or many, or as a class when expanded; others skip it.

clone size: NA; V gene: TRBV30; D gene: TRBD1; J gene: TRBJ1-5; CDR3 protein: CAWRTGYNQPQHF; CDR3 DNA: TGTGCCTGGCGGACAGGATACAATCAGCCCCAGCATTTT
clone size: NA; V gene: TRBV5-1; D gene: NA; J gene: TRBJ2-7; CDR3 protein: CASSLQTLGYEQYF; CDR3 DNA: TGCGCCAGCAGCTTACAGACCTTAGGCTACGAGCAGTACTTC
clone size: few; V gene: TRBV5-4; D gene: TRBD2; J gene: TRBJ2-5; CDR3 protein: CASSSGGKGETQYF; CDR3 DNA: TGTGCCAGCAGCTCCGGGGGGAAGGGGGAGACCCAGTACTTC
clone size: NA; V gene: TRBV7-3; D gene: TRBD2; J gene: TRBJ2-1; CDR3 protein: CASSPSSGGADFFF; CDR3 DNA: TGTGCCAGCAGCCCTTCCAGCGGGGGGGCCGATTTCTTCTTC
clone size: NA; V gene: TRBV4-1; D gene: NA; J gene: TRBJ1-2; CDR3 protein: CASSQDLTRYGYTF; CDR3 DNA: TGCGCCAGCAGCCAAGATCTAACCCGATATGGCTACACCTTC
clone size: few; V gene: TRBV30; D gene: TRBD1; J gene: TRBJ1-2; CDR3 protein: CAWGRDRVNYGYTF; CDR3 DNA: TGTGCCTGGGGGCGGGACAGGGTTAACTATGGCTACACCTTC
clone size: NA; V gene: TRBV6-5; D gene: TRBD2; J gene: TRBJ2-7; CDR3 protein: CASSPQRGSYEQYF; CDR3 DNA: TGTGCCAGCAGCCCCCAGCGGGGGAGCTACGAGCAGTACTTC
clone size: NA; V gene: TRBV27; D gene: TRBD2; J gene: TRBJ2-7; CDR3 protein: CASSLRRGSFREQYF; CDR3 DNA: TGTGCCAGCAGTTTACGGCGGGGGTCATTCAGGGAGCAGTACTTC
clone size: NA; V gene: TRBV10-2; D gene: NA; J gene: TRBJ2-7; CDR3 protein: CASSEREGDYEQYF; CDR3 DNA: TGCGCCAGCAGTGAGCGGGAAGGAGACTACGAGCAGTACTTC
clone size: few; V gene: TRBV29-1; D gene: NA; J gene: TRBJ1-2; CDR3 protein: CSVDSTRQAYGYTF; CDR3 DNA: TGCAGCGTTGATTCCACCCGACAGGCCTATGGCTACACCTTC
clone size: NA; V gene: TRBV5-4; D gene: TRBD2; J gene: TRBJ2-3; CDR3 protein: CASSGRNEAGGRSDTQYF; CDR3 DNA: TGTGCCAGCAGCGGCCGGAACGAGGCGGGGGGGCGGTCAGATACGCAGTATTTT
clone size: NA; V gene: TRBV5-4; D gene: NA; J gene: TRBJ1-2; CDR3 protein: CASRTGSRGGYGYTF; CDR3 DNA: TGTGCCAGCAGGACCGGGTCCAGGGGAGGGTATGGCTACACCTTC
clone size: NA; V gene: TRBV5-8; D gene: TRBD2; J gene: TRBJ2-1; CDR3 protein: CASSLSKSGGAGEQFF; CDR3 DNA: TGTGCCAGCAGCTTGAGTAAAAGCGGGGGGGCGGGGGAGCAGTTCTTC
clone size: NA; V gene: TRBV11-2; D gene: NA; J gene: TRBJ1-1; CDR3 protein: CASSATQGRTEAFF; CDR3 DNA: TGTGCCAGCAGCGCAACACAGGGCCGGACTGAAGCTTTCTTT
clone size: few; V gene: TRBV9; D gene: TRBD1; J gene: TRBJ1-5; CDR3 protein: CASSTGTGYQPQHF; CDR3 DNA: TGTGCCAGCAGCACCGGGACAGGTTATCAGCCCCAGCATTTT
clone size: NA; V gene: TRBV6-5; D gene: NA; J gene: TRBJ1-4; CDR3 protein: CASKRTANEKLFF; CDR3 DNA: TGTGCCAGTAAAAGGACAGCTAATGAAAAACTGTTTTTT
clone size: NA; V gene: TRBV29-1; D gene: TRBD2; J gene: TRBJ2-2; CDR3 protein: CSANGRGGSSTGELFF; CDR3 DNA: TGCAGCGCAAACGGCCGCGGGGGATCTTCCACCGGGGAGCTGTTTTTT
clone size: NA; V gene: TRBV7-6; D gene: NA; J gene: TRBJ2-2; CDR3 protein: CASSPQDTYTGELFF; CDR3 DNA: TGTGCCAGCAGCCCCCAGGACACTTACACCGGGGAGCTGTTTTTT
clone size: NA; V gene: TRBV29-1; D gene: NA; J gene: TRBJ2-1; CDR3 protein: CSVGRGDNLRDEQFF; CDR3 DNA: TGCAGCGTGGGCAGGGGGGATAATCTTCGTGATGAGCAGTTCTTC
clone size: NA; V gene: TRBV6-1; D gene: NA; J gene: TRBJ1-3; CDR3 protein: CASSAFSGNTIYF; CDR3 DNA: TGTGCCAGCAGTGCTTTCTCTGGAAACACCATATATTTT
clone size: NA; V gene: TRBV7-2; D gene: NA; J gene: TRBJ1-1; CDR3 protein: CASSFPLNTEAFF; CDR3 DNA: TGTGCCAGCAGCTTTCCCCTAAACACTGAAGCTTTCTTT
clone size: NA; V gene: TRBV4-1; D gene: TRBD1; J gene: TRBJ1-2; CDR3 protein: CASSRKVEQGGYCGYTF; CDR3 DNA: TGCGCCAGCAGCCGGAAAGTGGAACAGGGGGGTTACTGCGGCTACACCTTC
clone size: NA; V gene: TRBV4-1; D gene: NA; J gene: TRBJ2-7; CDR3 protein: CASSQGQGGSYEQYF; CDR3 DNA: TGCGCCAGCAGCCAAGGCCAGGGGGGCTCCTACGAGCAGTACTTC
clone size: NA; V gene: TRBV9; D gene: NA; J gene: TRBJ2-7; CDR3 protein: CASSVAQGSYEQYF; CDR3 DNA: TGTGCCAGCAGCGTAGCCCAGGGCTCCTACGAGCAGTACTTC
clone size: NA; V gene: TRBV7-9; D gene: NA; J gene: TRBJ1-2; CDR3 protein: CASSDPGRVNGYTF; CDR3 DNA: TGTGCCAGCAGCGATCCAGGGAGGGTTAATGGCTACACCTTC
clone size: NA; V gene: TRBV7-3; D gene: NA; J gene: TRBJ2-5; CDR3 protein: CASSRGDGGGETQYF; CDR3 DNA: TGTGCCAGCAGCCGCGGGGACGGGGGAGGAGAGACCCAGTACTTC
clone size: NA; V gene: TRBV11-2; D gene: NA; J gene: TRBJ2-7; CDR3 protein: CASSLGGAPFYEQYF; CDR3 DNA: TGTGCCAGCAGCTTAGGCGGGGCACCCTTTTACGAGCAGTACTTC
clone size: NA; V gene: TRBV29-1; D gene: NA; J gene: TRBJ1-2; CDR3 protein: CSVAGILNYGYTF; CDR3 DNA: TGCAGCGTTGCGGGGATCTTAAACTATGGCTACACCTTC